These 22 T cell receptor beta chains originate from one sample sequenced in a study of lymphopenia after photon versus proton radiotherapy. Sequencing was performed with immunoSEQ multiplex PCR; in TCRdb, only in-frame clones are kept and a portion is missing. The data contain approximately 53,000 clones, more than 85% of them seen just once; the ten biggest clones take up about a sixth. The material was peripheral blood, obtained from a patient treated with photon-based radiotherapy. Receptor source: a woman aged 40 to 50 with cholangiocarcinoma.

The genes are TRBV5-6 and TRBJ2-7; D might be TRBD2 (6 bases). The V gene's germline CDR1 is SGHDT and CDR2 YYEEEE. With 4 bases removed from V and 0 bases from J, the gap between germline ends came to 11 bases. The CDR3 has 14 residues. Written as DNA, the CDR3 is TGTGCCAGCAGCCCCCGGGGGAGCTCCTACGAGCAGTACTTC. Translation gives CASSPRGSSYEQYF.

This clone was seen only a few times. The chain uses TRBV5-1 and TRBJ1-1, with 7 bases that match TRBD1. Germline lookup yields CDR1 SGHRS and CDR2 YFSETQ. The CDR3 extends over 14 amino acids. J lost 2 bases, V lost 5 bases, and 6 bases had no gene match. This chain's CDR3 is CASRFGTANTEAFF. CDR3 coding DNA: TGCGCCAGCAGGTTCGGGACAGCCAACACTGAAGCTTTCTTT. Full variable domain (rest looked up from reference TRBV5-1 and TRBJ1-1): KAGVTQTPRYLIKTRGQQVTLSCSPISGHRSVSWYQQTPGQGLQFLFEYFSETQRNKGNFPGRFSGRQFSNSRSEMNVSTLELGDSALYLCASRFGTANTEAFFGQGTRLTVV.

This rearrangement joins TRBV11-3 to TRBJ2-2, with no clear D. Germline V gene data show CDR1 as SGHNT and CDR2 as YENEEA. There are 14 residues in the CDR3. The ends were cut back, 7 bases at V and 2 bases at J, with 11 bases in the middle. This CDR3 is CASTPTPNTGELFF. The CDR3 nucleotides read TGTGCCAGCACCCCGACACCTAACACCGGGGAGCTGTTTTTT.

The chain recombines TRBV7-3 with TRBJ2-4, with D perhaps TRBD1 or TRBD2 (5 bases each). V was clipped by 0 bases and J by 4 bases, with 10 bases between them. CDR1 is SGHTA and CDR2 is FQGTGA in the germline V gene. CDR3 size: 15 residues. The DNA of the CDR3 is TGTGCCAGCAGCTTAACAGGGGACGGGAAAAACATTCAGTACTTC. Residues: CASSLTGDGKNIQYF.

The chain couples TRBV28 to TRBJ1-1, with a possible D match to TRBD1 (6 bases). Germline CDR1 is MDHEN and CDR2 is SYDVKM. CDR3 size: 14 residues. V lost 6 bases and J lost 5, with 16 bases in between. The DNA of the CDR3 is TGTGCCAGCAGGCGGACGGGGGCCGGAACTGAAGCTTTCTTT. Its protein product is CASRRTGAGTEAFF.

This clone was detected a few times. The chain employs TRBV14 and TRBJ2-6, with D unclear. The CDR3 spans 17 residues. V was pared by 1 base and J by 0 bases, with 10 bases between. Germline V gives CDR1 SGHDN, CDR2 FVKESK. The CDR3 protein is CASSQGYSDSGANVLTF. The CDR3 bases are TGTGCCAGCAGCCAAGGCTACAGTGACTCTGGGGCCAACGTCCTGACTTTC.

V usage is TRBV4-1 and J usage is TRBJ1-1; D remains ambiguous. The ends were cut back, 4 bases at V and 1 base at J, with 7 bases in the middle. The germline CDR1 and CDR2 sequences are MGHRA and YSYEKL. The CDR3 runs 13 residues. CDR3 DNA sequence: TGCGCCAGCAGCCTCGTTCAGAACACTGAAGCTTTCTTT. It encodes CASSLVQNTEAFF.

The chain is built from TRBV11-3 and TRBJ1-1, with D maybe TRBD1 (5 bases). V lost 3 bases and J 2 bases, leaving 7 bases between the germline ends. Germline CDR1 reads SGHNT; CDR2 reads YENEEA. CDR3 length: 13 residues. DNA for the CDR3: TGTGCCAGCAGCTTGGGGGGTAACACTGAAGCTTTCTTT. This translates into CASSLGGNTEAFF.

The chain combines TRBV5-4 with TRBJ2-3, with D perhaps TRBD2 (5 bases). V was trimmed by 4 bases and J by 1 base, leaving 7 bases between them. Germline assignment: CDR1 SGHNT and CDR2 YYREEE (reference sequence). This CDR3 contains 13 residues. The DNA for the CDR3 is TGTGCCAGCAGCCCCGGGGGCACAGATACGCAGTATTTT. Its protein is CASSPGGTDTQYF.

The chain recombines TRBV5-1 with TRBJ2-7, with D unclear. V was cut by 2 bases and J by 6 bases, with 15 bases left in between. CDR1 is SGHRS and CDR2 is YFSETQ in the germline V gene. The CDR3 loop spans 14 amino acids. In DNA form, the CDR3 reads TGCGCCAGCAGCTTAGCCTCGGTTCCTGGCGAGCAGTACTTC. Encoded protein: CASSLASVPGEQYF.

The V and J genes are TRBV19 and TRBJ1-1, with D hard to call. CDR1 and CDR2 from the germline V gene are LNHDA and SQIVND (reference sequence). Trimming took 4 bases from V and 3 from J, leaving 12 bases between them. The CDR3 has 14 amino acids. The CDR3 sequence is CASSTIRIDTEAFF. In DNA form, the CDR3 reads TGTGCCAGTAGTACCATAAGGATAGACACTGAAGCTTTCTTT.

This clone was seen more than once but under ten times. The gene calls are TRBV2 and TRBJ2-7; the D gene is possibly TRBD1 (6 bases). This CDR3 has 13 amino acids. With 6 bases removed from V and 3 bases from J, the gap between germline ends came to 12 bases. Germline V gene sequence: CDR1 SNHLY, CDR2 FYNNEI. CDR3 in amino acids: CASSSLQGYEQYF. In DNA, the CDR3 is TGTGCCAGCAGCTCTTTACAGGGCTACGAGCAGTACTTC.

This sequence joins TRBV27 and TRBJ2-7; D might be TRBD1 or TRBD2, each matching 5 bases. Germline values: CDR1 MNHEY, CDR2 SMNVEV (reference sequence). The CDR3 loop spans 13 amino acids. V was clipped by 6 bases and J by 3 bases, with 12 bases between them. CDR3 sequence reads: CASSRDGVYEQYF. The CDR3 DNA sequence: TGTGCCAGCAGCCGGGACGGGGTCTACGAGCAGTACTTC.

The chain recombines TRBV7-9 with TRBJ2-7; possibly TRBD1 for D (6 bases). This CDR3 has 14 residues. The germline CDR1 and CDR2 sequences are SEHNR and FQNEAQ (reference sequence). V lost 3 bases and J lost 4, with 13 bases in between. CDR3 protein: CASSFAQGVYEQYF. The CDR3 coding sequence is TGTGCCAGCAGCTTTGCACAGGGAGTATACGAGCAGTACTTC.

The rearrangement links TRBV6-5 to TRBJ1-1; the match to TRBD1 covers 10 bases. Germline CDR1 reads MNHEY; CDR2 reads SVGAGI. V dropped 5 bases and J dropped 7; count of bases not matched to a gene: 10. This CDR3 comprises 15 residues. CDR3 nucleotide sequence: TGTGCCAGCAGTATGGACAGGGGGGGAACTGGTGAAGCTTTCTTT. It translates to CASSMDRGGTGEAFF.

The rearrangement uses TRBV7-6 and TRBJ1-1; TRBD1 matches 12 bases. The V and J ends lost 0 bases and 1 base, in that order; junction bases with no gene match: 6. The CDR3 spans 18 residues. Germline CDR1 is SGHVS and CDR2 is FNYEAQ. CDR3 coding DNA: TGTGCCAGCAGCTTAGCGGGACAGGGGGCCTCCGCGAACACTGAAGCTTTCTTT. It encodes CASSLAGQGASANTEAFF.

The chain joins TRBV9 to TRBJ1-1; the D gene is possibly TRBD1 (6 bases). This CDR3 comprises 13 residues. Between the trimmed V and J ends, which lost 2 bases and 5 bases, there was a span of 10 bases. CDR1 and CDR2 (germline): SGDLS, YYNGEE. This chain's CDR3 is CASSVSGQTEAFF. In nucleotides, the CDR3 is TGTGCCAGCAGCGTCTCTGGACAGACTGAAGCTTTCTTT.

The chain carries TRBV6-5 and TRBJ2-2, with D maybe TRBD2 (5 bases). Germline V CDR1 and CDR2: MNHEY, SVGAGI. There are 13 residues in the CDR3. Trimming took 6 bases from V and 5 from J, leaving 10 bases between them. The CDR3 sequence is CASSSPGTGELFF. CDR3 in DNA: TGTGCCAGCAGCTCCCCGGGGACCGGGGAGCTGTTTTTT.

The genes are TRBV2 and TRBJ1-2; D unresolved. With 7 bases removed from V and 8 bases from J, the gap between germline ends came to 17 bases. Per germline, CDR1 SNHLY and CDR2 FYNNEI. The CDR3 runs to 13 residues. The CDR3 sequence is CASNEGGSGGYTF. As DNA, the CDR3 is TGTGCCAGCAACGAGGGAGGGTCTGGGGGCTACACCTTC.

This CDR3 reads CASSPGVEKLFF. The CDR3 nucleotides read TGTGCCAGTAGTCCCGGGGTCGAAAAACTGTTTTTT. V gene TRBV19 combines with J gene TRBJ1-4; D remains ambiguous. Germline V gene sequence: CDR1 LNHDA, CDR2 SQIVND (reference sequence). Between the trimmed V and J ends, which lost 5 bases and 8 bases, there was a span of 9 bases. CDR3 length: 12 amino acids.

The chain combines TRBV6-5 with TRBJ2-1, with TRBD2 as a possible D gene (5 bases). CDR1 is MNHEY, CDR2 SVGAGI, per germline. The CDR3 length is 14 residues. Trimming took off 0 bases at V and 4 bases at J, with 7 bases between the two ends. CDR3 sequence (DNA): TGTGCCAGCAGTTACTCGGGAGCTTACAATGAGCAGTTCTTC. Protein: CASSYSGAYNEQFF.

This CDR3 is CASSPTDGEQFF. The CDR3 DNA reads TGCGCCAGCAGCCCCACTGACGGGGAGCAGTTCTTC. The J gene is TRBJ2-1, the V gene TRBV5-1; D is unresolved. From germline, CDR1 is SGHRS and CDR2 YFSETQ. This CDR3 is 12 amino acids long. The V and J ends lost 4 bases and 10 bases respectively, with 12 bases between them.